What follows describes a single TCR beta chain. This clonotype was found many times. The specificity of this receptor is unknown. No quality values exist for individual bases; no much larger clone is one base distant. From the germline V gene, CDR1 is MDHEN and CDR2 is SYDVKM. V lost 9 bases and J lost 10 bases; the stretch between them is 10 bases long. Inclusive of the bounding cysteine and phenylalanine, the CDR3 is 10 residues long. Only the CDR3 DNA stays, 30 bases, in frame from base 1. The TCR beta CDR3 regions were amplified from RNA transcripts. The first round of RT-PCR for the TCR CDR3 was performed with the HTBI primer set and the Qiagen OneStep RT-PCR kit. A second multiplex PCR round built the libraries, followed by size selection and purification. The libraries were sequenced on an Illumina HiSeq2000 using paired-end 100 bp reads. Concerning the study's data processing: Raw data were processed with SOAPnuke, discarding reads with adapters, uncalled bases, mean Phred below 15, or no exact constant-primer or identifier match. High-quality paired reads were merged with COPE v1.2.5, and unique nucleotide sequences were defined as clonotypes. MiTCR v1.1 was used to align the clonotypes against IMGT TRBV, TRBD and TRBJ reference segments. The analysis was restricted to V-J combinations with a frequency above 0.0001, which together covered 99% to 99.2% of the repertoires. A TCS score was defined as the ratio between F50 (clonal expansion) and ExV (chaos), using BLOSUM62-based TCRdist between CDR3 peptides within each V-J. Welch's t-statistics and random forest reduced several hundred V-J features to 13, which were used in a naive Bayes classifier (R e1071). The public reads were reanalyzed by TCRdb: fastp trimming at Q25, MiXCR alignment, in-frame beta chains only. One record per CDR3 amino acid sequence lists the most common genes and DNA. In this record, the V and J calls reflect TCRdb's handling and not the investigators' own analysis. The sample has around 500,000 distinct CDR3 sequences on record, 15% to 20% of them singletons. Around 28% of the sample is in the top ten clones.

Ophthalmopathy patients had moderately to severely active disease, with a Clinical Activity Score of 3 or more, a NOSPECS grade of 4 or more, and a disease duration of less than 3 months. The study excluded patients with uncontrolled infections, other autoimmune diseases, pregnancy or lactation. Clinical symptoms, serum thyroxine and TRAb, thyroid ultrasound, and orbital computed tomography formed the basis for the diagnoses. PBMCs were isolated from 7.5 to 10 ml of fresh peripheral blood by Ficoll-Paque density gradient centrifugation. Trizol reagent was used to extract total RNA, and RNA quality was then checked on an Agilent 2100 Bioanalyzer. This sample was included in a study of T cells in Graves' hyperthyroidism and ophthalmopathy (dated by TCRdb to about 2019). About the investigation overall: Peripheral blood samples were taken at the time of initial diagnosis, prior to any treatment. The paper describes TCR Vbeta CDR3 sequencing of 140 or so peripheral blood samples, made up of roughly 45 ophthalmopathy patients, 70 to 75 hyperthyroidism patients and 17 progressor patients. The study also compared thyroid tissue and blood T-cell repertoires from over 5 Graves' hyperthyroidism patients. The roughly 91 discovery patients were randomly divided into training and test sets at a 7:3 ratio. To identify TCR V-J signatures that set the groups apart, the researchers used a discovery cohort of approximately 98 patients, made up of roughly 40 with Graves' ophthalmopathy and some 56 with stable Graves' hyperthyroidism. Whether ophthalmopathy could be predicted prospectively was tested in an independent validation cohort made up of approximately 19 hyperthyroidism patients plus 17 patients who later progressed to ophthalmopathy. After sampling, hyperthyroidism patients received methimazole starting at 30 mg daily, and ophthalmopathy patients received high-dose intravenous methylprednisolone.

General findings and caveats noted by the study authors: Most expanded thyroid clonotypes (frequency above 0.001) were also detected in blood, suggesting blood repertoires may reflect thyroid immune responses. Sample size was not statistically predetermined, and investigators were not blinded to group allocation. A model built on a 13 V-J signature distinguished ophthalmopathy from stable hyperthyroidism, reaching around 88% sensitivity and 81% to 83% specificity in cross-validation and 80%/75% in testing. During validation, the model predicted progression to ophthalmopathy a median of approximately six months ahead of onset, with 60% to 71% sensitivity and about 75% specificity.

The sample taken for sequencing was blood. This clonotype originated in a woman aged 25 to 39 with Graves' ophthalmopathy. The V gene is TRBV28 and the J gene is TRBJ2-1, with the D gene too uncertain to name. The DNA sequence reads TGTGCCAGTAGCACGAGGGAGCAGTTCTTC. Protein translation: CASSTREQFF.